The 31 T cell receptor beta chains reported below all come from one sample, sequenced in a study of shared clonotypes between healthy human individuals. The protocol was immunoSEQ multiplex PCR, while the TCRdb copy is restricted to in-frame clones and leaves out a portion. The sample lists 1.6 million or so clones, roughly 96% occurring once. The sequenced sample consisted of naive CD4+ T cells sorted from blood. The sample's subset: CD45RA+ positively selected. Receptors were obtained from a man aged 25-45 years in good health.

The chain employs TRBV9 and TRBJ2-3; D is undetermined. V was cut by 4 bases and J by 7 bases, with 16 bases left in between. The CDR3 is made up of 14 amino acids. Per germline, CDR1 SGDLS and CDR2 YYNGEE. CDR3 sequence reads: CASSPADRPHTQYF. The CDR3 DNA is TGTGCCAGCAGCCCGGCGGACCGGCCACATACGCAGTATTTT.

CDR3 in amino acids: CASSSWTSVMYNEQFF. For the CDR3, the DNA is TGTGCCAGCAGCTCTTGGACTAGCGTAATGTACAATGAGCAGTTCTTC. This chain uses TRBV7-9 with TRBJ2-1; 9 positions match TRBD2. From germline, CDR1 is SEHNR and CDR2 FQNEAQ (reference sequence). This CDR3 has 16 residues. Trimming took 4 bases from V and 4 from J; bases not matched to a gene: 8.

This chain connects TRBV28 to TRBJ2-7, with 10 bases lining up with TRBD1. Trimming removed 6 bases from V and 3 bases from J; junction bases left unmatched: 8. Germline CDR1 is MDHEN and CDR2 is SYDVKM. The CDR3 sequence is 15 residues long. The CDR3 sequence: CASRTGTGAYYEQYF. CDR3 nucleotides: TGTGCCAGCAGGACCGGGACAGGGGCTTACTACGAGCAGTACTTC.

This clone was picked up one time. The chain employs TRBV7-9 and TRBJ1-2; D is unresolved. CDR3 length equals 15 residues. CDR1 SEHNR and CDR2 FQNEAQ come from the germline V gene (reference sequence). Trimming cost V 0 bases and J 4 bases, with 12 bases left between them. The CDR3 here is CASSLAPPVPYGYTF. In nucleotides, the CDR3 is TGTGCCAGCAGCTTAGCCCCCCCGGTCCCCTATGGCTACACCTTC.

This chain links TRBV7-9 with TRBJ1-3; a possible D gene is TRBD1 (5 bases). V was clipped by 6 bases and J by 0 bases, with 15 bases between them. The germline V gene has CDR1 SEHNR and CDR2 FQNEAQ (reference sequence). There are 16 residues in the CDR3. In nucleotides, the CDR3 is TGTGCCAGCAGACTCCGGGACGACATCTCTGGAAACACCATATATTTT. Translated, it gives CASRLRDDISGNTIYF.

The V gene is TRBV28, the J gene TRBJ2-1; D is possibly TRBD2 (5 bases). Germline CDR1 MDHEN, CDR2 SYDVKM. The CDR3 length is 13 residues. V was cut by 5 bases and J by 4 bases, with 9 bases left in between. CDR3 nucleotides: TGTGCCAGCAGTCACGGGGTTTACAATGAGCAGTTCTTC. The encoded protein is CASSHGVYNEQFF.

The chain employs TRBV5-1 and TRBJ2-7; possibly TRBD1 for D (6 bases). Germline V gene data show CDR1 as SGHRS and CDR2 as YFSETQ. This CDR3 is 14 amino acids long. V was trimmed by 3 bases and J by 7 bases, leaving 17 bases between them. CDR3 in amino acids: CASSSGPQGREQYF. The CDR3 DNA reads as TGCGCCAGCAGCTCGGGTCCCCAGGGGCGGGAGCAGTACTTC.

V gene TRBV28 combines with J gene TRBJ2-7, with D possibly matching TRBD1 (5 bases). V shed 5 bases and J shed 2 bases, with 13 bases lying between them. Germline values: CDR1 MDHEN, CDR2 SYDVKM. CDR3 length equals 14 residues. CDR3 sequence (DNA): TGTGCCAGCAGTCCACAGGTCGTAACCTACGAGCAGTACTTC. Protein product: CASSPQVVTYEQYF.

This chain connects TRBV5-5 to TRBJ2-6; the D is unclear. This CDR3 region has 14 residues. The ends were cut back, 1 base at V and 2 bases at J, with 4 bases in the middle. Germline V gene sequence: CDR1 SGHKS, CDR2 YYEKEE (reference sequence). In DNA, the CDR3 is TGTGCCAGCAGCTTGACGGCTGGGGCCAACGTCCTGACTTTC. Translation gives CASSLTAGANVLTF.

V gene TRBV27 combines with J gene TRBJ1-4, with 10 bases aligning to TRBD1. Germline CDR1 MNHEY, CDR2 SMNVEV (reference sequence). Germline trimming cut 3 bases from V and 5 bases from J; bases unmatched to any gene: 9. CDR3 length: 17 amino acids. CDR3 sequence: CASSFFRQGAQNEKLFF. CDR3 bases: TGTGCCAGCAGTTTCTTTCGACAGGGGGCTCAAAATGAAAAACTGTTTTTT. The variable domain in full, with the rest retrieved from reference TRBV27 and TRBJ1-4, is EAQVTQNPRYLITVTGKKLTVTCSQNMNHEYMSWYRQDPGLGLRQIYYSMNVEVTDKGDVPEGYKVSRKEKRNFPLILESPSPNQTSLYFCASSFFRQGAQNEKLFFGSGTQLSVL.

The gene calls are TRBV18 and TRBJ1-1, with 9 bases matching TRBD1. V gave up 0 bases and J gave up 5 bases; unmatched junction bases: 4. Per the germline V gene, CDR1 is KGHSH and CDR2 is LQKENI. CDR3 length: 15 amino acids. CDR3 sequence (DNA): TGTGCCAGCTCACCACCAACAGGGGGCGAAACTGAAGCTTTCTTT. Translation: CASSPPTGGETEAFF. Supplemented by reference TRBV18 and TRBJ1-1, the full variable domain reads NAGVMQNPRHLVRRRGQEARLRCSPMKGHSHVYWYRQLPEEGLKFMVYLQKENIIDESGMPKERFSAEFPKEGPSILRIQQVVRGDSAAYFCASSPPTGGETEAFFGQGTRLTVV.

This chain connects TRBV10-2 to TRBJ2-5, with D possibly being TRBD2 (5 bases). Germline loops: CDR1 WSHSY, CDR2 SAAADI. V was cut by 3 bases and J by 2 bases, with 10 bases left in between. The CDR3 runs to 14 residues. The DNA for the CDR3 is TGCGCCAGCAGTGATTGGGAGCAGCAAGAGACCCAGTACTTC. Protein: CASSDWEQQETQYF.

The chain is built from TRBV10-3 and TRBJ2-2; 7 nucleotides agree with TRBD1. CDR1 and CDR2 (germline): ENHRY, SYGVKD. CDR3 size: 18 residues. The trim removed 6 bases at V and 0 bases at J, leaving 13 bases unmatched. This chain's CDR3 is CAIRSKLGQIANTGELFF. The CDR3 DNA reads TGTGCCATCAGATCGAAATTGGGACAGATCGCGAACACCGGGGAGCTGTTTTTT.

The V call is TRBV29-1, the J call TRBJ1-3; D is unclear. Germline V lookup: CDR1 SQVTM, CDR2 ANQGSEA. This CDR3 contains 13 residues. With 2 bases removed from V and 2 bases from J, the gap between germline ends came to 7 bases. This chain's CDR3 is CSVELQAGNTIYF. CDR3 sequence (DNA): TGCAGCGTTGAATTGCAGGCTGGAAACACCATATATTTT.

The genes are TRBV5-6 and TRBJ2-3; no reliable D call. The germline V and J ends were trimmed by 4 bases and 2 bases, with 14 bases remaining between them. The V gene's germline CDR1 is SGHDT and CDR2 YYEEEE. The CDR3 runs to 15 residues. CDR3 sequence (DNA): TGTGCCAGCAGCATCGGTACCATCTACACAGATACGCAGTATTTT. It specifies CASSIGTIYTDTQYF.

The V gene is TRBV25-1, the J gene TRBJ2-7, with D tentatively TRBD1 or TRBD2 (5 bases each). This CDR3 region has 16 residues. CDR1 and CDR2 (germline): MGHDK, SYGVNS. The V end lost 0 bases, the J end lost 3 bases, and 15 bases lay between the germline ends. In DNA, the CDR3 is TGTGCCAGCAGTGAATATGGGGGTATTGGGGGCTACGAGCAGTACTTC. As protein: CASSEYGGIGGYEQYF.

The CDR3: CASSSRTPLSTEAFF. The CDR3 region has the DNA TGTGCCAGCAGCTCGCGGACGCCGCTGAGCACTGAAGCTTTCTTT. The V call is TRBV11-2, the J call TRBJ1-1; no firm D call. V lost 4 bases and J 4 bases, leaving 16 bases between the germline ends. This CDR3 comprises 15 residues. Looked up from germline, CDR1 is SGHAT and CDR2 is FQNNGV.

This chain uses TRBV5-1 with TRBJ1-2; D gene ambiguous. The CDR3 totals 15 residues. Trimming shortened V by 0 bases and J by 6 bases, and 15 bases separated the two germline ends. The germline V gene encodes CDR1 SGHRS and CDR2 YFSETQ. In DNA, the CDR3 is TGCGCCAGCAGCTTGGCCGCGGAGGGAAGACATGGCTACACCTTC. Its protein is CASSLAAEGRHGYTF.

This clone has a single count. The chain links TRBV11-2 to TRBJ2-1; 11 bases map to TRBD2. The CDR3 extends over 15 amino acids. Germline V gene data show CDR1 as SGHAT and CDR2 as FQNNGV. V lost 6 bases to trimming and J lost 6 bases; unmatched junction nucleotides: 7. For the CDR3, the DNA is TGTGCCAGCAGTTATGGGACTAGCGGAGTCAATGAGCAGTTCTTC. It yields the protein CASSYGTSGVNEQFF.

The chain uses TRBV10-3 and TRBJ1-2, with D perhaps TRBD1 (6 bases). CDR3 length: 15 residues. The V gene lost 4 bases and the J gene lost 4 bases, with 16 bases spanning the gap. CDR1 is ENHRY, CDR2 SYGVKD, per germline. CDR3: CAISARDKQSYGYTF. The CDR3 nucleotides are TGTGCCATCAGTGCCCGGGACAAGCAATCCTATGGCTACACCTTC.

Only one count was recorded for this clone. This sequence joins TRBV5-5 and TRBJ2-7; D possibly matches TRBD1 or TRBD2 (5 bases each). The CDR3 loop spans 15 amino acids. V shed 1 base and J shed 0 bases, with 11 bases lying between them. Germline V gene lookup returns CDR1 SGHKS and CDR2 YYEKEE (reference sequence). The CDR3 reads CASSLMWGSSYEQYF. In DNA, the CDR3 is TGTGCCAGCAGCTTGATGTGGGGGAGCTCCTACGAGCAGTACTTC.

The sample holds one count of this clone. V gene TRBV18 combines with J gene TRBJ1-4; D unclear. The CDR3 runs to 15 residues. The V end lost 5 bases, the J end lost 3 bases, and 13 bases lay between the germline ends. The V gene's germline CDR1 is KGHSH and CDR2 LQKENI. The CDR3 DNA sequence: TGTGCCAGCTCAGGTATCCGGGAGCCTAATGAAAAACTGTTTTTT. It yields the protein CASSGIREPNEKLFF. Looking up the rest from reference TRBV18 and TRBJ1-4 gives the full variable domain: NAGVMQNPRHLVRRRGQEARLRCSPMKGHSHVYWYRQLPEEGLKFMVYLQKENIIDESGMPKERFSAEFPKEGPSILRIQQVVRGDSAAYFCASSGIREPNEKLFFGSGTQLSVL.

This chain uses TRBV7-9 with TRBJ2-7, with TRBD2 matching over 7 bases. The length of the CDR3 is 15 residues. J was trimmed by 2 bases and V by 5 bases; bases with no gene match: 9. The germline V gene has CDR1 SEHNR and CDR2 FQNEAQ (reference sequence). In DNA form, the CDR3 reads TGTGCCAGCAGCCGTGCCCTAGCGGAAGCCTACGAGCAGTACTTC. Translated: CASSRALAEAYEQYF.

The rearrangement links TRBV7-6 to TRBJ2-7; 10 bases map to TRBD1. V shed 2 bases and J 4 bases; nucleotides not matched to a gene: 11. There are 17 residues in the CDR3. Germline CDR1 and CDR2: SGHVS and FNYEAQ. The CDR3 DNA reads as TGTGCCAGCAGCTTAATACGGGCGGGACAGGGGATTTACGAGCAGTACTTC. It codes for CASSLIRAGQGIYEQYF. The full variable domain, rest sourced from reference TRBV7-6 and TRBJ2-7, is GAGVSQSPRYKVTKRGQDVALRCDPISGHVSLYWYRQALGQGPEFLTYFNYEAQQDKSGLPNDRFSAERPEGSISTLTIQRTEQRDSAMYRCASSLIRAGQGIYEQYFGPGTRLTVT.

This sequence joins TRBV28 and TRBJ2-7; TRBD1 might be the D (5 bases). Trimming cost V 5 bases and J 2 bases, with 13 bases left between them. The CDR3 length is 14 residues. Germline CDR1 reads MDHEN; CDR2 reads SYDVKM. CDR3 protein: CASSPHRIAYEQYF. Here the CDR3 DNA reads TGTGCCAGCAGTCCTCACAGGATAGCCTACGAGCAGTACTTC.

This sequence joins TRBV5-1 and TRBJ2-1; D gene unclear. The germline V gene has CDR1 SGHRS and CDR2 YFSETQ. The CDR3 extends over 14 amino acids. V lost 0 bases to trimming and J lost 4 bases, with 8 bases between them. The CDR3 coding sequence is TGCGCCAGCAGCTTGGAGGCGGATTACAATGAGCAGTTCTTC. This sequence encodes CASSLEADYNEQFF.

The V call is TRBV4-1, the J call TRBJ2-1, with TRBD2 matching 7 bases. Trimming at V came to 0 bases and at J to 9 bases, leaving 8 bases not matched to a gene. The CDR3 is 15 residues long. Germline V gene lookup returns CDR1 MGHRA and CDR2 YSYEKL. CDR3 sequence (DNA): TGCGCCAGCAGCCAAGATGGCCTAGCGGTCGGTGAGCAGTTCTTC. It encodes CASSQDGLAVGEQFF.

The chain carries TRBV5-5 and TRBJ1-5; D uncertain. The V and J ends lost 4 bases and 0 bases respectively, with 8 bases between them. This CDR3 spans 14 amino acids. Germline V gene data show CDR1 as SGHKS and CDR2 as YYEKEE (reference sequence). The CDR3 sequence: CASSRHPSNQPQHF. The CDR3 nucleotides read TGTGCCAGCAGCAGACACCCTAGCAATCAGCCCCAGCATTTT.

The chain employs TRBV2 and TRBJ2-3; TRBD1 is a possible D gene (6 bases). Germline V gene lookup returns CDR1 SNHLY and CDR2 FYNNEI. CDR3 length equals 13 residues. Between the trimmed V and J ends, which lost 7 bases and 4 bases, there was a span of 12 bases. CDR3 DNA sequence: TGTGCCAGCATAGCAGGGGACGCAGATACGCAGTATTTT. Its protein product is CASIAGDADTQYF. Filled out from reference TRBV2 and TRBJ2-3, the complete variable domain reads EPEVTQTPSHQVTQMGQEVILRCVPISNHLYFYWYRQILGQKVEFLVSFYNNEISEKSEIFDDQFSVERPDGSNFTLKIRSTKLEDSAMYFCASIAGDADTQYFGPGTRLTVL.

This clone was counted a single time. The chain combines TRBV19 with TRBJ2-6; D not certain. In germline, CDR1 is LNHDA, CDR2 SQIVND (reference sequence). The CDR3 runs to 17 residues. Trimming took off 3 bases at V and 1 base at J, with 13 bases between the two ends. This CDR3 reads CASSMTTPVSGANVLTF. For the CDR3, the DNA is TGTGCCAGTAGTATGACCACACCGGTATCTGGGGCCAACGTCCTGACTTTC.

V gene TRBV11-2 combines with J gene TRBJ1-5, with TRBD1 as a possible D gene (6 bases). This CDR3 has 15 residues. V was clipped by 5 bases and J by 1 base, with 12 bases between them. Per the germline V gene, CDR1 is SGHAT and CDR2 is FQNNGV. The CDR3 nucleotides read TGTGCCAGCAGCATAAGGACAGAAAGCAATCAGCCCCAGCATTTT. This codes for CASSIRTESNQPQHF.